Listed below are T cell receptor beta chains from one sample, sequenced in a study of OX40 agonist ivuxolimab in advanced cancers. Only in-frame clones appear in the TCRdb table, and some are missing; sequencing was by immunoSEQ multiplex PCR. The table lists under 90,000 clones, approximately 83% of them singletons. Sequenced material: CD4+ or CD8+ T cells sorted from blood, taken in a trial of the OX40 agonist ivuxolimab. The receptors stem from an adult with an advanced solid tumor such as melanoma, head and neck, liver or kidney cancer. Each CDR3 is given without its conserved first and last residue. Fields, in order: V gene, J gene, CDR3 protein.

TRBV5-1,TRBJ1-1,ASRRQGAVTEAF
TRBV18,TRBJ2-4,ASSPPRQSKNIQY
TRBV5-1,TRBJ1-5,ASSQGQGNQPQH
TRBV16,TRBJ1-2,ASSPGQYYGYT
TRBV19,TRBJ2-2,ASSRRGSQGTGELF
TRBV7-9,TRBJ2-7,ASSLRDYEQY
TRBV13,TRBJ2-2,ASSPSGELF
TRBV21-1,TRBJ2-2,ASSPKETGGRTGELF
TRBV7-2,TRBJ1-2,ASSLDGRRSGGGYT
TRBV5-1,TRBJ1-6,ASSGTGNFNSPLH
TRBV6-5,TRBJ1-4,ASSSTGGNEKLF
TRBV5-4,TRBJ1-4,ASSSRTGINEKLF
TRBV6-4,TRBJ2-6,ASSVMGAASGANVLT
TRBV7-6,TRBJ2-1,ASSMGGNEQF
TRBV7-9,TRBJ2-7,ASSPWTSSYEQY
TRBV15,TRBJ1-1,ATSSRKSNTEAF
TRBV5-1,TRBJ2-7,ASSFGTSGSYSYEQY
TRBV6-5,TRBJ1-1,ASSYPGVSNTEAF
TRBV4-2,TRBJ2-3,ASSQAAGYVDTQY
TRBV5-1,TRBJ2-3,ASSLGASGNTDTQY
TRBV2,TRBJ2-2,ASSGLSSSGELF
TRBV5-6,TRBJ2-3,ASSLEAGRASTDTQY
TRBV6-6,TRBJ1-5,ASSYSGAANQPQH
TRBV27,TRBJ1-2,ASSLPGFYGYT
TRBV14,TRBJ1-2,ASSPFPSPGQGNYGYT
TRBV6-1,TRBJ2-7,ASSEPGQRGNEQY
TRBV28,TRBJ1-2,ASSLSGTGGYYGYT
TRBV28,TRBJ1-6,ASRIGGAGNSPLH
TRBV7-2,TRBJ1-4,ASSLARPGGTEKLF
TRBV6-6,TRBJ1-2,ASSYAQGAGGYT
TRBV4-1,TRBJ1-5,ASSQGGTGHQPQH
TRBV6-1,TRBJ2-7,ASTPGYLYEQY
TRBV2,TRBJ2-1,ATGGRDEQF
TRBV30,TRBJ1-5,AWSTGHPSNQPQH
TRBV6-6,TRBJ1-3,ASIGGYRNSGNTIY
TRBV30,TRBJ2-7,AWRLWTGGGEQY
TRBV6-5,TRBJ1-5,ASQRSTGGGQPQH
TRBV4-2,TRBJ2-1,ASSQDPPGAGGRNEQF
TRBV28,TRBJ1-2,ASTTGSSGYT
TRBV28,TRBJ1-5,ASRSRDRGSGNQPQH
TRBV28,TRBJ2-1,ASSPHGGPGYEQF
TRBV6-1,TRBJ1-2,ASSLEGQGAGGYT
TRBV6-5,TRBJ1-3,ASSSPTPGAGNTIY
TRBV7-2,TRBJ1-5,ASSLKQAGANQPQH
TRBV7-2,TRBJ2-7,ASSFKPGQGTYEQY
TRBV27,TRBJ1-5,ASSFSGVNQPQH
TRBV9,TRBJ2-2,ASSVGSGELF
TRBV6-1,TRBJ1-1,ASSSNPGSNTEAF
TRBV7-2,TRBJ1-5,ASSFFVDSNQPQH
TRBV12-2,TRBJ1-3,ASRPKCGAEGNTIY
TRBV19,TRBJ2-1,ASRLGDRVNNEQF
TRBV7-8,TRBJ2-3,ASSPSGGALADTQY
TRBV6-1,TRBJ2-7,ASRIISESSYEQY
TRBV27,TRBJ1-4,ASSLPQTGGGEKLF
TRBV27,TRBJ2-1,ASSQPGLVRHEQF
TRBV28,TRBJ2-5,ASTVTGQETQY